This T cell receptor (beta chain) originates from a study of vaccination and CD4 T cells after COVID-19 (dated by TCRdb to between 2022 and 2023). Background on the whole study: Convalescent patients had a positive SARS-CoV-2 result on nasal swab PCR, and of these patients, several had mild disease and one had severe disease. The convalescent cohort included six males and four females, with two Hispanic individuals, seven Caucasians, two Asians and one multiracial person. Participants received two doses of either the Pfizer-BioNTech BNT162b2 vaccine (n=8) or the Moderna mRNA-1273 vaccine (n=2). Post-COVID blood samples were collected from convalescent patients a median of around 100 days after diagnosis, with a range of about 30 to 161 days. Post-vaccine blood samples were obtained a median of approximately 70 days after the second vaccine dose, with a range of about 13 to 241 days. The cultures were stimulated with overlapping spike peptide pools from SARS-CoV-2 and from the common cold coronaviruses HCoV-NL63, HCoV-OC43 and HCoV-229E. Control cultures used a CEFX viral epitope pool as positive control, an HIV-1 Nef peptide pool as negative control, or no peptide. In around 10 COVID-19 convalescent patients and a handful of infection-naive healthy vaccine recipients, researchers compared the spike-specific CD4+ TCR repertoire from before mRNA vaccination with the repertoire from after.

Unmatched junction bases come to 1, with V trimmed by 3 bases and J by 2 bases. CDR1 DFQATT and CDR2 SNEGSKA were looked up in the germline V gene (reference sequence). CDR3 length: 14 amino acids, cysteine to phenylalanine. The kept DNA is CDR3 alone, 42 bases in frame from the first base. The investigation overall reported the following: The median count of SARS-CoV-2-reactive clonotypes went up from under 25 after infection to 30 to 40 after vaccination, although the change was not significant. In convalescent patients, a median around 90% of post-vaccine SARS-CoV-2-reactive clones were detected only after vaccination, suggesting vaccine-specific priming. Relatively few convalescent patients were included in the study, and early timepoints after natural infection were not analyzed. Nearly all vaccine-specific clones in convalescent patients (304 of 307) were mono-reactive for SARS-CoV-2 spike rather than cross-reactive with common cold coronaviruses.

In light of the paper, this sample's treatment or condition label describes: roughly ten-day PBMC culture with coronavirus spike peptide pools or control peptides (ViraFEST assay). The ViraFEST assay was used in the study, in which antigen-specific T cells were expanded with peptide pools and expanded clonotypes were subsequently identified by TCR sequencing. The convalescent patients' positive SARS-CoV-2 PCR tests fell between March and December 2020, which was before the Alpha, Beta and Delta variants emerged in the United States. Each well held some 2 million PBMCs cultured with approximately 10 ug/ml peptide pools in IMDM containing roughly 4.7% human AB serum and roughly 9 IU/ml IL-2. On days 3 and 7, half of the culture medium was replaced with fresh IL-2-containing medium. CD4+ T cells were isolated after approximately ten days of culture through negative selection using the EasySep CD4+ T cell isolation kit. Ficoll-Paque Plus gradient centrifugation was used to isolate PBMCs from whole blood, and the isolated PBMCs were then either used fresh or cryopreserved at -140C. Triplicate wells were generally used for each culture condition.

This clonotype was counted a few times. No antigen is known for it. Base qualities are not provided; no much larger clone lies one nucleotide away. The receptor library was made with PCR. At the Johns Hopkins FTIC core, DNA from the cultured CD4+ T cells underwent TCR sequencing with the Oncomine TCR Beta short-read assay. Genomic DNA was extracted from the cultured CD4+ T cells with the QIAamp micro DNA kit. Oncomine TCR Beta libraries made from cultured CD4+ T cells were pooled using unique dual indexes and sequenced on an Illumina iSeq 100. Per the authors' processing: Non-productive sequences were filtered out, and CDR3s that did not start with C, did not end with F or W, or were shorter than 7 amino acids were discarded. The MANAFEST web application was used to identify antigen-specific clonotypes by comparing peptide-stimulated wells against reference wells and other culture wells. Positive clones required FDR below 0.05, an odds ratio above 5, and productive frequency above 0.1% in at least two of three replicate wells. A clonotype was classed as cross-reactive if the clonotype showed significant expansion both in SARS-CoV-2 spike wells and in at least one common cold coronavirus spike condition. Similarity between CDR3 sequences was evaluated in R version 3.6.1 using Levenshtein distances (stringdist) and unrooted phylogenetic trees (ape). TCRdb itself trimmed the public reads at Q25 with fastp, ran MiXCR and retained productive beta chains. Each entry merges the rows of one CDR3 protein and shows their most common DNA and genes. TCRdb, not the original authors, processed these V and J calls. This sample gives several thousand distinct CDR3 sequences in total; roughly 46% of them show up just once. The ten largest clonotypes hold around 38% of the sample.

The receptor was isolated from a human donor who had recovered from COVID-19. The sample consisted of CD4+ T cells from blood, cultured in vitro. The chain links TRBV20-1 with TRBJ2-2, and 9 junction bases match TRBD1. The CDR3 protein sequence reads: CSARDRGNTGELFF. The DNA sequence is as follows: TGCAGTGCTAGGGACAGGGGAAACACCGGGGAGCTGTTTTTT.